This T cell receptor beta chain stems from a study of blood T cell repertoires in COVID-19. V lost 0 bases, J lost 7 bases, and 14 bases lay in between. Germline V gene lookup returns CDR1 SGDLS and CDR2 YYNGEE. The CDR3 contains 15 residues. While infection was still active, Seattle patients were enrolled and then followed longitudinally. Sequencing used immunoSEQ multiplex PCR; TCRdb keeps in-frame clones, though not all of them. The data contain 150,000 to 200,000 clones, approximately 79% of them singletons. The rearrangement uses TRBV9 and TRBJ2-1, with no clear D. The sample was peripheral blood. The sequence derives from a woman aged 40 to 55 with COVID-19, enrolled during active disease. The CDR3 region is CASSVAPASENEQFF. CDR3 in DNA: TGTGCCAGCAGCGTAGCCCCGGCTAGTGAGAATGAGCAGTTCTTC.